This is a list of T cell receptor beta chains from one sample in a study of radiation and T cells in renal cell carcinoma. Some clones are missing from TCRdb's copy, which holds only in-frame ones; the method was immunoSEQ multiplex PCR. The table lists over 60,000 clones, around 86% of them singletons, with 20% to 25% in the top ten. Source: blood, taken from a patient whose treatment included radiotherapy and nephrectomy. The receptors were gathered from a woman aged 45-59 years with renal cell carcinoma. Each CDR3 is given with its conserved first and last residue. The order of the fields is J gene, V gene, clone size, CDR3 protein. The size of a clone is reported for some rows only, either as once, few or many, or as a class for expanded clones.

>TRBJ1-3|TRBV4-3|once
CASSQDNGVGGNTIYF
>TRBJ2-1|TRBV5-4|few
CASSRELAYNEQFF
>TRBJ1-1|TRBV7-2|.
CASNPGQGFANTEAFF
>TRBJ2-7|TRBV6-1|.
CASRTLTGNYEQYF
>TRBJ1-1|TRBV5-6|few
CASSPLPGAFTEAFF
>TRBJ1-2|TRBV4-3|.
CASSQALRGADYGYTF
>TRBJ2-4|TRBV4-2|.
CASSPPGEGRYF
>TRBJ2-1|TRBV5-1|once
CASSLVAGVDEQFF
>TRBJ1-4|TRBV4-1|.
CASSQDFPGSNEKLFF
>TRBJ1-1|TRBV7-3|.
CASSVNGLTEAFF
>TRBJ2-1|TRBV7-9|.
CASSLRQGTYNEQFF
>TRBJ1-4|TRBV15|.
CATSRDPTGAETF
>TRBJ1-4|TRBV7-2|.
CASSFGPGEKLFF
>TRBJ1-6|TRBV5-6|.
CASTKLQGRDSPLHF
>TRBJ2-5|TRBV19|.
CASSIEGGLGTASHEETQYF
>TRBJ2-4|TRBV28|.
CASSPPGEGIQYF
>TRBJ2-5|TRBV11-2|once
CASSLAEETQYF
>TRBJ2-7|TRBV4-1|.
CASSHPKDVGESEQYF
>TRBJ2-3|TRBV5-1|.
CASRSEASTDTQYF
>TRBJ1-1|TRBV7-6|once
CASSSQGENTEAFF
>TRBJ1-1|TRBV18|few
CASSPGGNTEAFF
>TRBJ2-5|TRBV2|.
CASSLTGLETQYF
>TRBJ1-5|TRBV15|.
CATSRDWVSRYSNQPQHF
>TRBJ2-7|TRBV4-3|once
CASSQDPARSLSYEQYF
>TRBJ2-1|TRBV11-3|.
CASSLRGDSYNEQFF
>TRBJ1-4|TRBV4-3|.
CASSQEGGESEKLFF
>TRBJ2-2|TRBV7-8|.
CASSFTLVDTGELFF
>TRBJ2-7|TRBV29-1|.
CSVGTLRFYEQYF
>TRBJ1-1|TRBV6-5|.
CASNAGGITEAFF
>TRBJ2-5|TRBV4-1|few
CASSNYPGQGSETQYF
>TRBJ2-2|TRBV6-1|.
CASSEVQYRNTGELFF
>TRBJ2-2|TRBV5-1|.
CASSPHTGELFF
>TRBJ2-7|TRBV25-1|.
CASSESGSLYEQYF
>TRBJ1-3|TRBV7-9|.
CATPYGPGNTIYF
>TRBJ1-3|TRBV7-9|.
CASSLVVANTIYF
>TRBJ2-5|TRBV5-6|.
CASSLEGQGTETQYF
>TRBJ2-2|TRBV4-3|.
CASSQEELTANTGELFF
>TRBJ1-5|TRBV18|once
CASSPQDSDPQHF
>TRBJ1-5|TRBV30|.
CAWSVSWDTTNQPQHF
>TRBJ1-6|TRBV28|.
CASSLGSGTPNSPLHF
>TRBJ2-2|TRBV5-4|.
CASSLGQGANTGELFF
>TRBJ2-7|TRBV15|.
CATSRDKPASLYF
>TRBJ2-7|TRBV11-2|.
CASSLDRSGRDF
>TRBJ2-7|TRBV7-8|.
CASSPYSGTGPLSYEQYF
>TRBJ1-5|TRBV19|.
CASSPLEPYQPQHF
>TRBJ1-6|TRBV5-1|.
CASSPARDNNSPLHF
>TRBJ2-7|TRBV18|.
CASSFGQGHEQYF
>.|TRBV29-1|.
CSTRTSGSYEQYF
>TRBJ1-1|TRBV7-2|.
CASSRKDTVNTEAFF
>TRBJ2-7|TRBV7-9|.
CASSSGDSPSEQYF
>TRBJ1-1|TRBV28|.
CASSLLGRGIAEAFF
>TRBJ1-2|TRBV28|once
CASSADGRRNYGYTF
>TRBJ1-2|TRBV6-1|.
CASREAAGVGYTF
>TRBJ2-3|TRBV10-3|.
CAISTAGVAGGDTQYF
>TRBJ2-1|TRBV7-2|.
CASSLAWTSGGYNEQFF
>TRBJ1-3|TRBV7-2|.
CASSLDRYSGNTIYF
>TRBJ2-5|TRBV18|.
CASSPKGTGGETQYF